Sequencing of this T cell receptor (beta chain) was carried out in a study of T cells in Graves' hyperthyroidism and ophthalmopathy. Overall study findings and caveats: By a 13 V-J model, ophthalmopathy was set apart from stable hyperthyroidism.

The sample holds many counts of this clonotype. What it binds is not known. Sequence at one end of the junction differs from germline and may be a read error. CDR1 is SNHLY and CDR2 is FYNNEI in the germline V gene. CDR3 size: 15 residues. Regions amplified from RNA transcripts were the TCR beta CDR3 regions. HTBI primers were the set used in a first-round RT-PCR of the TCR CDR3. TCRdb passed the multiplex PCR reads through MiXCR, listing each CDR3 protein once. The table has fewer than 650,000 distinct CDR3 sequences, 12% to 15% seen once. Sequenced material: blood. The chain recombines TRBV2 with TRBJ2-7, with unresolved D. The TCR originated in a woman aged 40 to 50 with Graves' hyperthyroidism. Written as DNA, the CDR3 is TGTGCCAGCCACGGAGCTGGACGGACGCATTACGAGCAGTGCTTC. This codes for CASHGAGRTHYEQCF.